Relative to its sample, the clone carrying this TCR beta chain is medium-sized (0.01 to 0.1%). The sample originates from a study of T cell repertoires in aging, cancer and after chemotherapy. A mixed TRB-A/B primer pool amplified rearranged TRB by multiplex touch-down PCR. In TCRdb, the multiplex PCR reads were re-called with MiXCR into one record per CDR3 protein. Here the sample spans fewer than 4,500 distinct CDR3 sequences, around 28% being singletons. Germline V gene data show CDR1 as LNHDA and CDR2 as SQIVND (reference sequence). The CDR3 is made up of 16 amino acids. V shed 1 base and J shed 5 bases, with 12 bases lying between them. Amplification of TCR beta used genomic DNA extracted from peripheral blood.

The chain has TRBV19 and TRBJ1-6, with D hard to call. This TCR was sampled from a human donor with a solid tumor. The material sequenced was blood. The CDR3 DNA sequence: TGTGCCAGTAGTATAGGAGGGTTTGCTGATAATTCACCCCTCCACTTT. Its translation is CASSIGGFADNSPLHF.